Listed here is a single T cell receptor beta chain. As yet, its antigen is unknown. This entry comes from a study of cytomegalovirus exposure and HLA in healthy donors. Study-wide context: As released early, the data held roughly 85 million unique TCRs from HLA-typed donors. Study results and limitations: A later examination showed that TCR association rates differed by HLA locus, with DRB1 most and HLA-C fewest. Analysis was carried out at a later point, and it linked a missense DCLRE1C variant to TCR beta V- and J-gene trimming.

CDR3 length: 13 residues. V dropped 1 base and J dropped 3 bases, with 7 bases sitting between them. Per the germline V gene, CDR1 is SQVTM and CDR2 is ANQGSEA. Primers for the PCR totalled 60 Vbeta and 13 Jbeta. Method: immunoSEQ multiplex PCR; TCRdb's copy keeps in-frame clones and lacks some. The sample contains about 65,000 clones, around 80% of which appear only once. This receptor was obtained from a woman in her twenties or thirties in good health and CMV-seronegative. The sample comprised PBMCs. This chain links TRBV29-1 with TRBJ1-5; no clear D gene. The CDR3: CSVEVSLNQPQHF. Written as DNA, the CDR3 is TGCAGCGTTGAAGTTTCCCTCAATCAGCCCCAGCATTTT. Together with reference TRBV29-1 and TRBJ1-5, the CDR3 gives the full variable domain: SAVISQKPSRDICQRGTSLTIQCQVDSQVTMMFWYRQQPGQSLTLIATANQGSEATYESGFVIDKFPISRPNLTFSTLTVSNMSPEDSSIYLCSVEVSLNQPQHFGDGTRLSIL.